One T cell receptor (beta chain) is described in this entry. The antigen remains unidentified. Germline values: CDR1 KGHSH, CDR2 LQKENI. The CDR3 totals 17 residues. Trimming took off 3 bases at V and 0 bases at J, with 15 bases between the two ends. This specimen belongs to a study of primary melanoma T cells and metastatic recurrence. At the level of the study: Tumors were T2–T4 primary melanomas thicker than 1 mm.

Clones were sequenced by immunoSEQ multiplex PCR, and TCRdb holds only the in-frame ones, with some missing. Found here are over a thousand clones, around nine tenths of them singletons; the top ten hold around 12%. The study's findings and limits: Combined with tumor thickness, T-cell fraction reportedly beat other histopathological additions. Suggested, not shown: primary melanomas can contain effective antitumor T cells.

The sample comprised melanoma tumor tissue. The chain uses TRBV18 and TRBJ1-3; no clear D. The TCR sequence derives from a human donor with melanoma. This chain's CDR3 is CASSPPVISHSGNTIYF. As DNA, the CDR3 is TGTGCCAGCTCACCCCCCGTAATATCTCACTCTGGAAACACCATATATTTT.